Following are 29 T cell receptor beta chains from one sample sequenced in a study of T cells after yellow fever vaccination. One entry per CDR3 protein results from TCRdb running MiXCR on the 5' RACE reads. The table shows a few hundred thousand distinct CDR3 sequences, with 3.6% occurring only once. Sequencing was performed on PBMCs, taken 15 days after the yellow fever booster vaccination. Receptors originate from a man aged 18 to 35 who received the YFV17D yellow fever vaccine.

This clonotype was picked up many times. V gene TRBV12-3 or TRBV12-4 combines with J gene TRBJ1-6, with a possible D match to TRBD1 (6 bases). V was clipped by 5 bases and J by 7 bases, with 15 bases between them. CDR3 size: 15 residues. The CDR3: CASSGRGHRNSPLHF. In nucleotides, the CDR3 is TGTGCCAGCAGTGGCCGGGGGCATAGGAATTCACCCCTCCACTTT.

Many counts were recorded for this clonotype. The V and J genes are TRBV28 and TRBJ2-5; TRBD1 matches 9 bases. The germline V gene encodes CDR1 MDHEN and CDR2 SYDVKM. Unmatched junction bases numbered 11, after V lost 2 bases and J lost 4 bases. This CDR3 has 17 amino acids. The chain's CDR3 is CASSLPSGTGLGETQYF. DNA for the CDR3: TGTGCCAGCAGTTTACCCTCCGGGACAGGGTTGGGAGAGACCCAGTACTTC.

This clonotype was seen many times. J is TRBJ2-4 and V is TRBV12-3 or TRBV12-4; possible D gene TRBD2, 5 bases. The CDR3 is 13 amino acids. The V end lost 1 base, the J end lost 7 bases, and 8 bases lay between the germline ends. For the CDR3, the DNA is TGTGCCAGCAGTTTAGAAGGCGGGAACATTCAGTACTTC. Its protein product is CASSLEGGNIQYF.

This clonotype was observed at least ten times. The J gene is TRBJ2-1, the V gene TRBV12-3 or TRBV12-4, with a tentative D call TRBD2 (5 bases). The CDR3 is made up of 13 amino acids. V lost 4 bases to trimming and J lost 6 bases, with 10 bases between them. The DNA for the CDR3 is TGTGCCAGCAGTTCGTCTGGAGGCAATGAGCAGTTCTTC. The encoded protein is CASSSSGGNEQFF.

This clonotype was counted many times. The V call is TRBV5-6, the J call TRBJ1-6, with TRBD1 identical over 7 bases. CDR1 SGHDT and CDR2 YYEEEE come from the germline V gene. This CDR3 comprises 16 residues. J gave up 2 bases and V 4 bases, and 6 bases lay outside the gene matches. The CDR3 DNA reads as TGTGCCAGCAGCCCGAGACAGGGCCCCTATAATTCACCCCTCCACTTT. Its protein product is CASSPRQGPYNSPLHF.

This clonotype was recorded at least ten times. The chain links TRBV5-1 to TRBJ1-3; D is unresolved. Trimming removed 0 bases from V and 3 bases from J, with 7 bases in between. The length of the CDR3 is 14 residues. The germline gives CDR1 SGHRS, CDR2 YFSETQ. Here the CDR3 reads CASSLDGFGNTIYF. The CDR3 DNA follows: TGCGCCAGCAGCTTGGACGGATTTGGAAACACCATATATTTT.

This clonotype showed up many times. This rearrangement joins TRBV20-1 to TRBJ2-1, with 10 bases that match TRBD2. CDR1 DFQATT and CDR2 SNEGSKA come from the germline V gene (reference sequence). The CDR3 loop spans 14 amino acids. V trimming: 4 bases; J trimming: 4 bases; junction bases outside the gene matches: 4. CDR3 loop: CSANAAGGYNEQFF. The CDR3 bases are TGCAGTGCTAATGCAGCGGGGGGGTACAATGAGCAGTTCTTC.

This clonotype has ten or more counts. CDR3 sequence (DNA): TGTGCCAGCAGCCAAGGACTCACCGGGGAGCTGTTTTTT. Translation gives CASSQGLTGELFF. The J gene is TRBJ2-2, the V gene TRBV7-2; tentative D call: TRBD2 (5 bases). The CDR3 length is 13 residues. Germline-derived CDR1 and CDR2 are SGHTA and FQGNSA. V was cut by 5 bases and J by 4 bases, with 8 bases left in between. The whole variable domain, filled in from reference TRBV7-2 and TRBJ2-2, reads GAGVSQSPSNKVTEKGKDVELRCDPISGHTALYWYRQSLGQGLEFLIYFQGNSAPDKSGLPSDRFSAERTGGSVSTLTIQRTQQEDSAVYLCASSQGLTGELFFGEGSRLTVL.

This clonotype has at least ten counts. The chain joins TRBV5-1 to TRBJ2-2; TRBD1 aligns across 11 bases. CDR3 length: 16 residues. After removal of 5 bases from V and 4 bases from J, the junction contained 7 bases not matched to a gene. The germline V gene has CDR1 SGHRS and CDR2 YFSETQ. The CDR3 DNA reads TGCGCCAGCAGACGCGGACAGGGGGCGCCCACCGGGGAGCTGTTTTTT. Translating gives CASRRGQGAPTGELFF.

This clonotype has at least ten counts. The gene calls are TRBV4-2 and TRBJ2-5; maybe TRBD2 (6 bases). Trimming removed 0 bases at V and 2 bases at J, with 16 bases between. This CDR3 has 17 amino acids. Germline V lookup: CDR1 LGHNA, CDR2 YNFKEQ. CDR3 in DNA: TGTGCCAGCAGCCAAGATCTTGTACGGGGGATTCAAGAGACCCAGTACTTC. Its protein product is CASSQDLVRGIQETQYF.

This clonotype was seen ten or more times. The chain is built from TRBV20-1 and TRBJ1-2; no clear D. The CDR3 is 12 amino acids. In germline, CDR1 is DFQATT, CDR2 SNEGSKA (reference sequence). Here the CDR3 reads CSLGILNYGYTF. CDR3 DNA sequence: TGCAGCCTGGGGATCCTTAACTATGGCTACACCTTC.

The sample holds many counts of this clonotype. CDR3 protein: CASSGTGLWNEKLFF. The CDR3 DNA reads TGTGCCAGCAGCGGCACGGGCTTATGGAATGAAAAACTGTTTTTT. This chain uses TRBV7-6 with TRBJ1-4, with unresolved D. The germline V gene encodes CDR1 SGHVS and CDR2 FNYEAQ. CDR3 length: 15 residues. Trimming left V 5 bases short and J 5 bases short, with 15 bases between.

This clonotype was detected ten times or more. V is TRBV12-3 or TRBV12-4 and J is TRBJ2-3; 8 bases are a match to TRBD2. The CDR3 has 16 residues. After removal of 6 bases from V and 4 bases from J, the junction contained 12 bases not matched to a gene. The DNA for the CDR3 is TGTGCCAGCAGCCCACCGGGACTAGGTCTCCCAGATACGCAGTATTTT. Its translation is CASSPPGLGLPDTQYF.

This clonotype was picked up many times. This rearrangement joins TRBV18 to TRBJ2-5; no clear D. The CDR3 length is 13 residues. Germline lookup yields CDR1 KGHSH and CDR2 LQKENI. The V and J ends lost 1 base and 2 bases respectively, with 5 bases between them. CDR3 nucleotides: TGTGCCAGCTCACCACAAGTACAAGAGACCCAGTACTTC. Translated, it gives CASSPQVQETQYF.

This clonotype showed up many times. The chain carries TRBV5-5 and TRBJ2-2; possibly TRBD1 for D (5 bases). The germline V gene has CDR1 SGHKS and CDR2 YYEKEE (reference sequence). This CDR3 has 16 residues. Trimming cost V 2 bases and J 1 base, with 12 bases left between them. CDR3 residues: CASSLGAAVNTGELFF. The CDR3, as DNA: TGTGCCAGCAGCTTAGGGGCCGCAGTGAACACCGGGGAGCTGTTTTTT.

The chain is built from TRBV30 and TRBJ2-3, with TRBD1 identical over 7 bases. V lost 5 bases to trimming and J lost 4 bases; unmatched junction nucleotides: 9. The CDR3 is 14 amino acids. Germline V gene sequence: CDR1 GTSNPN, CDR2 SVGIG (reference sequence). This chain's CDR3 is CAWGTGAAADTQYF. Written as DNA, the CDR3 is TGTGCCTGGGGCACAGGGGCTGCTGCAGATACGCAGTATTTT.

At least ten counts were recorded for this clonotype. This chain connects TRBV9 to TRBJ1-1; TRBD1 is a possible D gene (5 bases). Deletions cut 3 bases from V and 7 bases from J, with 10 bases between. The CDR3 loop spans 12 amino acids. Germline V gives CDR1 SGDLS, CDR2 YYNGEE. The CDR3 loop reads CASSAEQDEAFF. In DNA, the CDR3 is TGTGCCAGCAGCGCTGAACAGGATGAAGCTTTCTTT.

This clonotype occurred many times. The rearrangement joins TRBV5-6 to TRBJ2-1, with D perhaps TRBD1 (5 bases). Trimming stripped 0 bases from V and 0 bases from J, with 10 bases between. The germline V gene encodes CDR1 SGHDT and CDR2 YYEEEE. The CDR3 has 16 amino acids. DNA for the CDR3: TGTGCCAGCAGCTTGGATGGACATAGCTCCTACAATGAGCAGTTCTTC. Protein sequence: CASSLDGHSSYNEQFF.

Ten or more counts support this clonotype. V usage is TRBV5-6 and J usage is TRBJ2-2; D not resolved. The CDR3 has 11 residues. Trimming removed 1 base from V and 7 bases from J, with 2 bases in between. Germline V gene data show CDR1 as SGHDT and CDR2 as YYEEEE. CDR3 sequence (DNA): TGTGCCAGCAGCTTGAACGGGGAGCTGTTTTTT. Its protein product is CASSLNGELFF. The complete variable domain, with remaining parts taken from reference TRBV5-6 and TRBJ2-2, reads DAGVTQSPTHLIKTRGQQVTLRCSPKSGHDTVSWYQQALGQGPQFIFQYYEEEERQRGNFPDRFSGHQFPNYSSELNVNALLLGDSALYLCASSLNGELFFGEGSRLTVL.

This clonotype was picked up many times. The rearrangement links TRBV7-2 to TRBJ2-5; 11 bases agree with TRBD2. Trimming at V came to 7 bases and at J to 4 bases, leaving 14 bases not matched to a gene. This CDR3 has 17 amino acids. The V gene's germline CDR1 is SGHTA and CDR2 FQGNSA. The CDR3 sequence is CASIIKGGLAGGETQYF. The CDR3 DNA follows: TGTGCCAGCATCATTAAAGGCGGGCTAGCGGGGGGAGAGACCCAGTACTTC.

The sample holds many counts of this clonotype. The chain employs TRBV7-6 and TRBJ1-3, with D maybe TRBD1 (5 bases). The CDR3 extends over 18 amino acids. Trimming cost V 1 base and J 0 bases, with 16 bases left between them. Looked up from germline, CDR1 is SGHVS and CDR2 is FNYEAQ. Here the CDR3 DNA reads TGTGCCAGCAGCTTAGTTTTGCGGGGGAGTTACTCTGGAAACACCATATATTTT. This sequence encodes CASSLVLRGSYSGNTIYF.

This clonotype was seen at least ten times. V gene TRBV7-9 combines with J gene TRBJ1-6; D gene uncertain. The V end lost 3 bases, the J end lost 7 bases, and 4 bases lay between the germline ends. CDR3 length equals 12 residues. Per the germline V gene, CDR1 is SEHNR and CDR2 is FQNEAQ (reference sequence). DNA for the CDR3: TGTGCCAGCAGCTTCCAGAATTCACCCCTCCACTTT. Translated, it gives CASSFQNSPLHF.

This clonotype occurred many times. V usage is TRBV6-5 and J usage is TRBJ1-6; D unresolved. The V gene's germline CDR1 is MNHEY and CDR2 SVGAGI. The CDR3 runs 17 residues. Trimming left V 1 base short and J 7 bases short, with 17 bases between. As DNA, the CDR3 is TGTGCCAGCAGTTACTGGTTGGGCCAGTCGGAAAATTCACCCCTCCACTTT. Protein: CASSYWLGQSENSPLHF.

In this sample, this clonotype turned up many times. The CDR3, as DNA: TGTGCCAGCAGACGTGACAGGGTACAGCCCCAGCATTTT. Amino acids: CASRRDRVQPQHF. This chain uses TRBV12-3 or TRBV12-4 with TRBJ1-5, with TRBD1 matching over 7 bases. The ends lost 6 bases at V and 7 bases at J; junction bases unmatched: 6. The CDR3 has 13 amino acids.

Ten or more counts support this clonotype. The V and J genes are TRBV6-5 and TRBJ1-1; D is possibly TRBD1 (5 bases). V shed 4 bases and J shed 3 bases, with 24 bases lying between them. The CDR3 is 18 residues long. Per germline, CDR1 MNHEY and CDR2 SVGAGI. CDR3 amino acids: CASSSKQGSFRRDTEAFF. The DNA of the CDR3 is TGTGCCAGCAGTTCTAAGCAGGGTTCTTTCCGAAGGGACACTGAAGCTTTCTTT.

This clonotype was seen ten or more times. This rearrangement joins TRBV28 to TRBJ1-5, with a weak D call TRBD1 (6 bases). The CDR3 has 19 residues. Trimming removed 2 bases from V and 0 bases from J, with 20 bases in between. Germline V lookup: CDR1 MDHEN, CDR2 SYDVKM. CDR3 in DNA: TGTGCCAGCAGTTTACCGACTCCAGGGGTGATCGATAGCAATCAGCCCCAGCATTTT. This encodes CASSLPTPGVIDSNQPQHF.

This clonotype was recorded at least ten times. The chain uses TRBV4-3 and TRBJ2-5, with D unresolved. Germline V gene sequence: CDR1 LGHNA, CDR2 YSLEER. The length of the CDR3 is 13 residues. V shed 2 bases and J shed 5 bases, with 9 bases lying between them. The CDR3 DNA reads TGCGCCAGCAGCCAAAATCTGGGGGAGACCCAGTACTTC. Translated: CASSQNLGETQYF.

With respect to this clonotype: A read error is possible here, since a much larger clone lies one base away. V and J are TRBV3-1 and TRBJ2-1; TRBD2 aligns across 14 bases. The germline gives CDR1 LGHDT, CDR2 YNNKEL (reference sequence). The CDR3 runs to 16 residues. CDR3 amino acids: CASSRLTSGGANVQFF. CDR3 coding DNA: TGTGCCAGCAGCCGTCTGACTAGCGGGGGGGCGAATGTGCAGTTCTTC.

This clonotype was found many times. The rearrangement joins TRBV18 to TRBJ1-2; 8 bases agree with TRBD1. The germline gives CDR1 KGHSH, CDR2 LQKENI. V lost 5 bases to trimming and J lost 5 bases; unmatched junction nucleotides: 7. CDR3 length: 14 amino acids. The CDR3 bases are TGTGCCAGCTCATTAAGGACAGGGCCATATGGCTACACCTTC. It codes for CASSLRTGPYGYTF. The whole variable domain, remainder taken from reference TRBV18 and TRBJ1-2, is NAGVMQNPRHLVRRRGQEARLRCSPMKGHSHVYWYRQLPEEGLKFMVYLQKENIIDESGMPKERFSAEFPKEGPSILRIQQVVRGDSAAYFCASSLRTGPYGYTFGSGTRLTVV.